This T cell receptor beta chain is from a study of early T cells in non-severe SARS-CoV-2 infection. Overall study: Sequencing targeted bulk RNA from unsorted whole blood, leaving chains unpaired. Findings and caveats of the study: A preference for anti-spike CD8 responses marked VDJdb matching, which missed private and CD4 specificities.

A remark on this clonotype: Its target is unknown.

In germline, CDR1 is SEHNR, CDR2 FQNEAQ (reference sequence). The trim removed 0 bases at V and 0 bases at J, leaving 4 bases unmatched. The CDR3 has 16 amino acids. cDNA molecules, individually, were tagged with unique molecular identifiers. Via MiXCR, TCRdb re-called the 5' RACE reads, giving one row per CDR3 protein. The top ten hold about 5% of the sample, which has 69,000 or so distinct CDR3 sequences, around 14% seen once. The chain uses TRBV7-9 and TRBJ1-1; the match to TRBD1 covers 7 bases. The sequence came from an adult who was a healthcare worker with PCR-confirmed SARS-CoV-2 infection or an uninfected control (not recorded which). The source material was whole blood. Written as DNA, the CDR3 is TGTGCCAGCAGCTTAGCAGGGGGCGGGATGAACACTGAAGCTTTCTTT. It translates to CASSLAGGGMNTEAFF.